These T cell receptor beta chains were read from a single sample in a study of cytomegalovirus exposure and HLA in healthy donors. Sequenced by immunoSEQ multiplex PCR; TCRdb stores in-frame clones only, minus some. The table records about 280,000 clones, roughly 88% of them present only once. Sequenced sample: PBMCs. Every receptor here comes from a woman aged 18-30 years in good health and CMV-seronegative. CDR3s include the opening cysteine and the closing phenylalanine or tryptophan. The D gene is left open where the match is weak. Not every row has a clone size; where given, it reads once, few, many or a size class.

>-|TRBV25-1|TRBJ2-2|-
CASSDRVGGPGELFF
TGTGCCAGCAGTGATAGGGTCGGAGGCCCCGGGGAGCTGTTTTTT
>-|TRBV6-4|TRBJ1-5|-
CASSDSTVLHTHDALCSNQPQHF
TGTGCCAGCAGTGACTCCACAGTTCTGCACACTCATGATGCACTGTGTAGCAATCAGCCCCAGCATTTT
>TRBD1|TRBV7-8|TRBJ1-4|many
CASSPNRGPSEKLFF
TGTGCCAGCAGCCCTAACAGGGGGCCGAGTGAAAAACTGTTTTTT
>-|TRBV7-6|TRBJ2-7|-
CASSSGSGFYEQYF
TGTGCCAGCAGCTCTGGGAGCGGTTTCTACGAGCAGTACTTC
>TRBD2|TRBV7-3|TRBJ2-1|-
CASSLTPQLAGYNEQFF
TGTGCCAGCAGCTTAACTCCCCAACTAGCGGGATACAATGAGCAGTTCTTC
>TRBD2|TRBV27|TRBJ2-2|-
CASSLDSAGFVLAGGAGELFF
TGTGCCAGCAGTTTAGACTCAGCAGGGTTTGTCCTAGCGGGAGGAGCCGGGGAGCTGTTTTTT
>-|TRBV28|TRBJ1-2|-
CASSLGKTNYGYTF
TGTGCCAGCAGTTTGGGCAAGACTAACTATGGCTACACCTTC
>TRBD1|TRBV10-2|TRBJ1-2|-
CASRARTGEGYGYTF
TGCGCCAGCAGAGCGAGGACAGGGGAAGGCTATGGCTACACCTTC
>-|TRBV6-8|TRBJ2-2|-
CASSYSPTANTGELFF
TGTGCCAGCAGTTACTCCCCGACAGCGAACACCGGGGAGCTGTTTTTT
>TRBD2|TRBV27|TRBJ2-7|-
CASSPRGLAGNYEQYF
TGTGCCAGCAGTCCAAGGGGACTAGCGGGAAATTACGAGCAGTACTTC
>-|TRBV7-6|TRBJ1-4|once
CASSLVAGSGEKLFF
TGTGCCAGCAGCTTAGTGGCAGGGTCTGGAGAAAAACTGTTTTTT
>TRBD1|TRBV27|TRBJ1-5|once
CASSWGQGSQPQHF
TGTGCCAGCAGTTGGGGACAGGGTAGCCAGCCCCAGCATTTT
>-|TRBV5-4|TRBJ2-7|few
CASSREREQYF
TGTGCCAGCAGTCGGGAACGGGAGCAGTACTTC
>TRBD1|TRBV5-1|TRBJ2-1|-
CASSFTFDRGLNEQFF
TGCGCCAGCAGCTTCACCTTCGACAGGGGGCTTAATGAGCAGTTCTTC
>TRBD1|TRBV5-1|TRBJ1-2|-
CASSLGQGARYGYTF
TGCGCCAGCAGCCTGGGACAGGGGGCAAGGTATGGCTACACCTTC
>-|TRBV2|TRBJ2-4|-
CASSPPTYIQYF
TGTGCCAGCAGTCCTCCTACGTACATTCAGTACTTC
>-|TRBV10-2|TRBJ2-7|-
CASSSGLSSYEQYF
TGCGCCAGCAGTTCAGGCCTTAGCTCCTACGAGCAGTACTTC
>TRBD1|TRBV9|TRBJ2-7|-
CASSVQGAPSEQYF
TGTGCCAGCAGCGTCCAGGGGGCTCCGTCCGAGCAGTACTTC
>-|TRBV5-6|TRBJ2-1|-
CASSTPGNEQFF
TGTGCCAGCAGCACCCCAGGTAATGAGCAGTTCTTC
>TRBD2|TRBV4-1|TRBJ2-2|-
CASSQWAGGNTGELFF
TGCGCCAGCAGCCAATGGGCGGGAGGGAACACCGGGGAGCTGTTTTTT
>-|TRBV9|TRBJ2-2|once
CASSVGQRPATGELFF
TGTGCCAGCAGCGTAGGACAGCGCCCCGCCACCGGGGAGCTGTTTTTT
>TRBD1|TRBV6-1|TRBJ2-7|-
CASSGTTGTGNYEQYF
TGTGCCAGCAGTGGCACGACCGGGACAGGCAACTACGAGCAGTACTTC
>-|TRBV23-1|TRBJ2-3|-
CASSPTVYTDTQYF
TGCGCCAGCAGTCCGACAGTTTACACAGATACGCAGTATTTT
>-|TRBV6-5|TRBJ1-1|-
CASSYSGGNTEAFF
TGTGCCAGCAGTTACTCGGGGGGGAACACTGAAGCTTTCTTT
>-|TRBV28|TRBJ2-7|few
CASSLAQGGQYF
TGTGCCAGCAGTTTGGCACAGGGCGGGCAGTACTTC
>TRBD2|TRBV5-6|TRBJ2-1|-
CASSFPLTSGSVNEQFF
TGTGCCAGCAGCTTCCCCCTGACTAGCGGGAGTGTCAATGAGCAGTTCTTC
>-|TRBV9|TRBJ2-2|once
CASSVDGFTGELFF
TGTGCCAGCAGCGTAGATGGCTTCACCGGGGAGCTGTTTTTT
>-|TRBV28|TRBJ2-5|-
CASRLSHLGTQYF
TGTGCCAGCAGACTATCACATTTGGGGACCCAGTACTTC
>-|TRBV27|TRBJ1-6|-
CASSLSPVGGFNSPLHF
TGTGCCAGCAGTTTATCGCCCGTGGGGGGGTTTAATTCACCCCTCCACTTT
>TRBD2|TRBV2|TRBJ2-1|-
CASSDSGGERNEQFF
TGTGCCAGCAGTGATAGCGGGGGAGAACGCAATGAGCAGTTCTTC
>-|TRBV5-4|TRBJ2-3|-
CASSLGLVTDTQYF
TGTGCCAGCAGCTTGGGACTAGTCACAGATACGCAGTATTTT
>-|TRBV5-4|TRBJ2-5|-
CASSFGGGRGKETQYF
TGTGCCAGCAGCTTCGGTGGGGGGAGGGGGAAAGAGACCCAGTACTTC
>-|TRBV28|TRBJ2-6|-
CASSPRDIPIIWANVLTF
TGTGCCAGCAGCCCCAGGGACATTCCTATAATCTGGGCCAACGTCCTGACTTTC